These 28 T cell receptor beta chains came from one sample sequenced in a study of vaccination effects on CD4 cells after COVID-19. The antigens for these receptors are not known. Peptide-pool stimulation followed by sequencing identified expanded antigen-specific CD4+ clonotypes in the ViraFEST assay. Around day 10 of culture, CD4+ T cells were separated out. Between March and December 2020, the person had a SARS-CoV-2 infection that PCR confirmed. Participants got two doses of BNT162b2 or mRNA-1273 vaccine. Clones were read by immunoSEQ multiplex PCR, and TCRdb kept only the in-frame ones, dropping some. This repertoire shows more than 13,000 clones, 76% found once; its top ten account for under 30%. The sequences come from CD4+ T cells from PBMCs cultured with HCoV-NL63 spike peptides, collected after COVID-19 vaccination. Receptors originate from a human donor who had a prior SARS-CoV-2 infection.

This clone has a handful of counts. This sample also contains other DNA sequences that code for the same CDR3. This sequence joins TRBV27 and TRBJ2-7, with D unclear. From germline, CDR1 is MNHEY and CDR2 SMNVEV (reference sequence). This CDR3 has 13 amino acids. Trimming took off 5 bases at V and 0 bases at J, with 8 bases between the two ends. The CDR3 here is CASSRQSSYEQYF. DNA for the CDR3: TGTGCCAGCAGTCGGCAATCCTCCTACGAGCAGTACTTC.

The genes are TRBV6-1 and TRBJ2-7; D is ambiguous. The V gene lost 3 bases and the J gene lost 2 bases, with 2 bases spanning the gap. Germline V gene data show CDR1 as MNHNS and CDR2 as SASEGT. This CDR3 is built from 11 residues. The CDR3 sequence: CASSEAYEQYF. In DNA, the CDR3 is TGTGCCAGCAGTGAGGCCTACGAGCAGTACTTC.

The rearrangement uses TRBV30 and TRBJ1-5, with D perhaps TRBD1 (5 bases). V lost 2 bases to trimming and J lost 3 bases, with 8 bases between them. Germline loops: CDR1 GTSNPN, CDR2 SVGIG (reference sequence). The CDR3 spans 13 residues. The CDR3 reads CAWSIQVNQPQHF. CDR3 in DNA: TGTGCCTGGAGTATACAGGTCAATCAGCCCCAGCATTTT.

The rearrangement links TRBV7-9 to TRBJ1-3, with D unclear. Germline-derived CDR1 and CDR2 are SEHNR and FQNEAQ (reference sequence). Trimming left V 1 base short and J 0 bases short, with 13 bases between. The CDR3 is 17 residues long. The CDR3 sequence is CASSLGLSNLSGNTIYF. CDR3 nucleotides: TGTGCCAGCAGCTTAGGTTTATCGAATCTCTCTGGAAACACCATATATTTT.

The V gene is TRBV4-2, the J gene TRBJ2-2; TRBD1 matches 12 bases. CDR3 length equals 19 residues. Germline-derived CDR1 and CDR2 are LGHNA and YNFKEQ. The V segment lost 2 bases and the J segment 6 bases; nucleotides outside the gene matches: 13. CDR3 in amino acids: CASSQLRDRGLLAPGELFF. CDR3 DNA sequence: TGTGCCAGCAGCCAACTCCGGGACAGGGGGCTTCTAGCCCCCGGGGAGCTGTTTTTT.

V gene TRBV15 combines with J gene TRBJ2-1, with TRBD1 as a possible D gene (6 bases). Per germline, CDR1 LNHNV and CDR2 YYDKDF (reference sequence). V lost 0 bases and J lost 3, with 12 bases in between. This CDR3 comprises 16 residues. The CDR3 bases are TGTGCCACCAGCAGAGATCGGGTGGACAGCTACAATGAGCAGTTCTTC. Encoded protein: CATSRDRVDSYNEQFF.

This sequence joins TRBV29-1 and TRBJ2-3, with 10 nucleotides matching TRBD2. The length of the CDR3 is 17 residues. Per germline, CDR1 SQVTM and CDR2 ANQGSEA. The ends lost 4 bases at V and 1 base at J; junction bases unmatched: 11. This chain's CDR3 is CSVVVASGSRGTDTQYF. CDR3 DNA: TGCAGCGTTGTTGTGGCTAGCGGGAGCCGGGGCACAGATACGCAGTATTTT.

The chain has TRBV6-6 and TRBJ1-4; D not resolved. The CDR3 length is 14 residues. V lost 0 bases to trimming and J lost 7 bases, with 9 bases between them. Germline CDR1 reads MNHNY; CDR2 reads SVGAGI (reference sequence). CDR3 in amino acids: CASSYSHRVEKLFF. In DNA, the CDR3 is TGTGCCAGCAGTTACTCCCACCGAGTTGAAAAACTGTTTTTT.

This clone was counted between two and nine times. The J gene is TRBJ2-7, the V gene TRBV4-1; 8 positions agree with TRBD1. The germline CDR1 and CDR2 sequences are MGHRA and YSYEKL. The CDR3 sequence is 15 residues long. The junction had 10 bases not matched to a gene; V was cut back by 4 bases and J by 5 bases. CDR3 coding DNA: TGCGCCAGCAGCCCCTGGACAGGGACTGCGAACGAGCAGTACTTC. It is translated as CASSPWTGTANEQYF.

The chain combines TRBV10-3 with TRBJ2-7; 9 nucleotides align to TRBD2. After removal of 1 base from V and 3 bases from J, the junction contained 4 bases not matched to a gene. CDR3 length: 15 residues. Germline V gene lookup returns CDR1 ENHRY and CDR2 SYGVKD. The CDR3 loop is CAISEWAGGLYEQYF. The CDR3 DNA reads TGTGCCATCAGTGAGTGGGCGGGAGGGCTCTACGAGCAGTACTTC.

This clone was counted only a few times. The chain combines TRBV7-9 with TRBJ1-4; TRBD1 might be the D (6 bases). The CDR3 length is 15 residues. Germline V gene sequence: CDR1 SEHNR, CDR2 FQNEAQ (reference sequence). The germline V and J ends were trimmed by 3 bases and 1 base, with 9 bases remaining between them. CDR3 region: CASSLVQGTNEKLFF. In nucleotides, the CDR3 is TGTGCCAGCAGCTTGGTACAGGGAACTAATGAAAAACTGTTTTTT.

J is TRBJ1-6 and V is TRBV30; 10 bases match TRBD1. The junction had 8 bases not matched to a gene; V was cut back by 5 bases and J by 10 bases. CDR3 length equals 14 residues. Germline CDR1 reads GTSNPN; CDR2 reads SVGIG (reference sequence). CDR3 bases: TGTGCCTGGGAAGCCGGGACAGGGGTCTCACCCCTCCACTTT. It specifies CAWEAGTGVSPLHF.

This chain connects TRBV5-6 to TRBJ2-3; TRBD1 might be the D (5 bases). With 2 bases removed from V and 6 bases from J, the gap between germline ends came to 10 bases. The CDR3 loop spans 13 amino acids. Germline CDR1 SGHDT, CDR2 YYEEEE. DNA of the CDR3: TGTGCCAGCAGCTTAACAGGTCAGGATACGCAGTATTTT. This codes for CASSLTGQDTQYF.

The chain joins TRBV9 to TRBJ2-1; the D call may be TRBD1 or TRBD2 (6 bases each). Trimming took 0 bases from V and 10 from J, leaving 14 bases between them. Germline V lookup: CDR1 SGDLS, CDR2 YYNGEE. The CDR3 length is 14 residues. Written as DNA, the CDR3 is TGTGCCAGCAGCGTAGGAACTATAGGGGGGGAGCAGTTCTTC. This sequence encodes CASSVGTIGGEQFF. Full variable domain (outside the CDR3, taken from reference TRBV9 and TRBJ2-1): DSGVTQTPKHLITATGQRVTLRCSPRSGDLSVYWYQQSLDQGLQFLIQYYNGEERAKGNILERFSAQQFPDLHSELNLSSLELGDSALYFCASSVGTIGGEQFFGPGTRLTVL.

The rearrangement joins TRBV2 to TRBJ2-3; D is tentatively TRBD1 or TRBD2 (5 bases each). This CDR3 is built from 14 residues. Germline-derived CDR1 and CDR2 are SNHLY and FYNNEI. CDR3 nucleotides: TGTGCTACAGCAGAGGGGTCCCACACAGATACGCAGTATTTT. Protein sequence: CATAEGSHTDTQYF.

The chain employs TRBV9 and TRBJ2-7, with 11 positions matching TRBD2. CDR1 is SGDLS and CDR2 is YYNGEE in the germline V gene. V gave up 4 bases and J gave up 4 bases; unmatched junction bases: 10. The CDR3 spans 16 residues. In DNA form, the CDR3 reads TGTGCCAGCAGCCGTCGGCCTAGCGGGGGGAGTTACGAGCAGTACTTC. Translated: CASSRRPSGGSYEQYF.

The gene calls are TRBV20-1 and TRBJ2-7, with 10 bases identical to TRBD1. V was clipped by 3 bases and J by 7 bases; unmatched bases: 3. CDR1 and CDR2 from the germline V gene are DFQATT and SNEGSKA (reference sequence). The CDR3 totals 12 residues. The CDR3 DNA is TGCAGTGCTAGTAAGGGACAGGGGGAGCAGTACTTC. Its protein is CSASKGQGEQYF.

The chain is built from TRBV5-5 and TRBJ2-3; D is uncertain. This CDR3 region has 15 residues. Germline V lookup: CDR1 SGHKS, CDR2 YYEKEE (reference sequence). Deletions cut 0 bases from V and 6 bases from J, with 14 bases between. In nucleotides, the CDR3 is TGTGCCAGCAGCTTGGGGGTAGGGTTCGTGGATACGCAGTATTTT. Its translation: CASSLGVGFVDTQYF.

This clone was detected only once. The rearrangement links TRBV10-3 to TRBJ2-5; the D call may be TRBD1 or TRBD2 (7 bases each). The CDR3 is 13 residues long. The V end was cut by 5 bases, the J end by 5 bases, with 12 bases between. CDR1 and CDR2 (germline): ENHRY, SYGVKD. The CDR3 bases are TGTGCCATCAGTAAGCAGGGGGGGGAGACCCAGTACTTC. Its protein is CAISKQGGETQYF.

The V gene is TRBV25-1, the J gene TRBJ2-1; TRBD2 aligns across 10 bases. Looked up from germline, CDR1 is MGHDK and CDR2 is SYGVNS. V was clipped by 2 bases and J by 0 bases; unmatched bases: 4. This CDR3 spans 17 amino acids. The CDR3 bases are TGTGCCAGCAGTGAAAGGGGACTAGCGAGCTCCTACAATGAGCAGTTCTTC. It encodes CASSERGLASSYNEQFF. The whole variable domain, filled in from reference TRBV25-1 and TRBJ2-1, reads EADIYQTPRYLVIGTGKKITLECSQTMGHDKMYWYQQDPGMELHLIHYSYGVNSTEKGDLSSESTVSRIRTEHFPLTLESARPSHTSQYLCASSERGLASSYNEQFFGPGTRLTVL.

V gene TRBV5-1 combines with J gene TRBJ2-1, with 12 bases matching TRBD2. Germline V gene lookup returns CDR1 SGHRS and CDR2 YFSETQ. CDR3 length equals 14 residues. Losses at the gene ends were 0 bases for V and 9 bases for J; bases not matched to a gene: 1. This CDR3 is CASSLGLAGAEQFF. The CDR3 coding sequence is TGCGCCAGCAGCTTGGGACTAGCGGGAGCTGAGCAGTTCTTC.

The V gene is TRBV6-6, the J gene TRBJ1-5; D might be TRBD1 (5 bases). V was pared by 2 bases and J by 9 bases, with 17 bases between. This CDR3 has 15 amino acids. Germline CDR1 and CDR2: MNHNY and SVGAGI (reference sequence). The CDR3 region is CASSYTGRRGRPQHF. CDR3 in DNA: TGTGCCAGCAGTTACACGGGACGACGGGGGAGGCCCCAGCATTTT.

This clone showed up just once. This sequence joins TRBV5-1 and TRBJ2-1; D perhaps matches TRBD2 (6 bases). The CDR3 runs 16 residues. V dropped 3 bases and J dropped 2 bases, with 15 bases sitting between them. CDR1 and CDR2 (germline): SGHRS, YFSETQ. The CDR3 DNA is TGCGCCAGCAGCTCGGGAGACTCAACCCCCTACAATGAGCAGTTCTTC. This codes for CASSSGDSTPYNEQFF.

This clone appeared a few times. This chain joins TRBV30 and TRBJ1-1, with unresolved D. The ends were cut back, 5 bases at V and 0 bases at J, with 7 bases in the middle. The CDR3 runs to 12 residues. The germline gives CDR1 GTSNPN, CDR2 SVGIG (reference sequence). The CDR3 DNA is TGTGCCTGGTCCCCTTTGAACACTGAAGCTTTCTTT. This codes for CAWSPLNTEAFF.

CDR3 in DNA: TGTGCCATCACGAGGGGCGGGAACGAGCAGTTCTTC. Encoded protein: CAITRGGNEQFF. The chain carries TRBV10-3 and TRBJ2-1; a possible D gene is TRBD2 (6 bases). V was trimmed by 7 bases and J by 10 bases, leaving 14 bases between them. The CDR3 length is 12 residues. Germline CDR1 ENHRY, CDR2 SYGVKD.

CDR3 in amino acids: CATSDLSAGEDWNTQYF. The CDR3 DNA reads as TGTGCCACCAGTGATCTTAGTGCGGGAGAGGATTGGAATACGCAGTATTTT. This chain uses TRBV24-1 with TRBJ2-3; 7 bases map to TRBD2. CDR1 is KGHDR, CDR2 SFDVKD, per germline. The CDR3 is 17 residues long. Trimming at V came to 3 bases and at J to 7 bases, leaving 15 bases not matched to a gene.

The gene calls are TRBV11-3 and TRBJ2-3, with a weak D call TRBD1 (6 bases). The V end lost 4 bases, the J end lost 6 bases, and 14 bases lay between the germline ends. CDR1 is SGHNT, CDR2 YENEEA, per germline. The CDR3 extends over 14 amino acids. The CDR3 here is CASSSGRDTDTQYF. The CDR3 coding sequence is TGTGCCAGCAGCTCGGGTCGGGACACCGATACGCAGTATTTT.

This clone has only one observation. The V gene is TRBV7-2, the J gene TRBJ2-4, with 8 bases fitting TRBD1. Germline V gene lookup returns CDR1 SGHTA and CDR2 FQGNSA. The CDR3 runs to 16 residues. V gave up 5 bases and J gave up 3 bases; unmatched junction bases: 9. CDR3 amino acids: CASSQIRDRIKNIQYF. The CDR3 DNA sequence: TGTGCCAGCAGCCAAATCCGGGACAGGATCAAAAACATTCAGTACTTC.